This T cell receptor beta chain was profiled in a study of blood T cell repertoires in COVID-19 (dated by TCRdb to about 2020). Regarding the study in general: Collaborator samples came from the United States, Italy and Spain and covered acute and convalescent phases of COVID-19. The material from the prospective study consisted of cDNA or gDNA derived from T cells, B-cell-depleted T cells, or PBMCs. Subjects who had been exposed to COVID-19, were actively infected with it, or had recovered from it provided the deeply sampled blood TCRbeta repertoires that made up the dataset. The repertoires were released in a freely available public database meant as a resource for research on the immune response to SARS-CoV-2. Samples came from the ongoing ImmuneRACE study (first 160 participants) plus 1,254 subjects from 6 global collaborators. Sample metadata almost always included a de-identified subject ID, COVID-19 status, age in years and sex. Where HLA class I and class II types were available, the types were taken from metadata supplied by the sample provider, not from assay-based typing.

A note on this clone: Its cognate antigen has yet to be identified. No much larger clone exists at a distance of one base, and base qualities are not known.

Collaborating institutions collected whole blood in K2EDTA tubes following their own protocols. For TCRbeta analysis, collaborators shipped samples as frozen whole blood, isolated PBMCs, or DNA extracted from either of those sample types. What the authors observed across the whole study: How much clinical and demographic metadata was included differed by source and by participant, and the metadata was provided uncurated.

The V end loses 8 bases and the J end loses 9 bases, and a stretch of 17 bases separates them. In the germline V gene (reference sequence), CDR1 corresponds to MNHEY and CDR2 to SMNVEV. Including the terminal cysteine and phenylalanine, the CDR3 comprises 12 residues. The read is trimmed to its CDR3 DNA, 36 bases read in frame from base 1. The immunoSEQ Assay, a bias-controlled multiplex PCR, was used to amplify TCRbeta CDR3 regions from genomic DNA. From the authors' description of their analysis: The number of nucleated cells in each sample was estimated by amplification of reference gene primers within the assay. To quantify the absolute abundance of each unique TCRbeta CDR3 rearrangement, sequence reads were collapsed and filtered. For each sample, productive Simpson clonality was calculated by taking the square root of Simpson's diversity index across productive rearrangements. In TCRdb, the immuneACCESS table is reduced to in-frame sequences with V and J assigned. These tables do not hold every clone; where another copy was compared, an unresolved V gene accounts for under half, and the others remain unexplained. That table is the source of V, J and clone size, and D and trimming were worked out from the DNA. The sample data list fewer than 250,000 clones, and nearly 85% of these were observed just once. Of the sample, roughly 5.5% is held by the ten largest clones.

The specimen was peripheral blood. The source is a human donor in a cohort sampled during active COVID-19. This chain is built from TRBV27 and TRBJ2-7; no confident D gene assignment can be made. The DNA is TGTGCCAGCGCCCCCATGAGTCGGGTGCAGTACTTC. This translates into CASAPMSRVQYF.